The rows below give T cell receptor beta chains drawn from one sample of a study of technical replicates of blood from several donors. Repertoires were generated with immunoSEQ multiplex PCR, while TCRdb's copy carries only in-frame clones and drops some. The sample holds approximately 70,000 clones, 95% to 97% seen once. Sequenced input: T cells isolated from PBMCs. All receptors derive from a human donor in good health. Each CDR3 is given with its conserved first and last residue. D genes are given only for firm matches. The listing skips clone size in some rows; elsewhere it reads once, few, many or a size class.

abundance,j_gene,v_gene,d_gene,CDR3aa,CDR3nt
NA,TRBJ2-3,TRBV6-5,TRBD2,CASSYNSGRIDTQYF,TGTGCCAGCAGTTACAATAGCGGGAGAATAGATACGCAGTATTTT
NA,TRBJ2-1,TRBV7-3,NA,CASSSRSGDNEQFF,TGTGCCAGCAGCTCCCGGTCGGGGGACAATGAGCAGTTCTTC
NA,TRBJ1-1,TRBV30,NA,CAWSQENTEAFF,TGTGCCTGGAGTCAGGAGAACACTGAAGCTTTCTTT
NA,TRBJ1-1,TRBV30,NA,CAWSVLGPGRAFF,TGTGCCTGGAGTGTTTTAGGGCCCGGGAGAGCTTTCTTT
NA,TRBJ2-3,TRBV14,NA,CASSQENRELSDTQYF,TGTGCCAGCAGCCAAGAGAACAGGGAGCTATCCGATACGCAGTATTTT
NA,TRBJ2-7,TRBV7-6,NA,CASTQGLGGSYEQYF,TGTGCCAGCACCCAGGGATTAGGGGGTTCCTACGAGCAGTACTTC
NA,TRBJ2-7,TRBV10-3,NA,CAISGGTPSYEQYF,TGTGCCATCAGTGGGGGCACCCCCTCCTACGAGCAGTACTTC
NA,TRBJ1-1,TRBV12-5,TRBD1,CASGQDRGTEAFF,TGTGCTAGTGGTCAGGACAGGGGCACTGAAGCTTTCTTT
NA,TRBJ2-5,TRBV7-3,TRBD2,CASSPGWTSGSLETQYF,TGTGCCAGCAGCCCCGGCTGGACTAGCGGGAGTTTGGAGACCCAGTACTTC
NA,TRBJ1-2,TRBV18,NA,CASSNTEGYTF,TGTGCCAGCTCAAATACTGAGGGCTACACCTTC
NA,TRBJ2-3,TRBV6-6,NA,CASSYLTDSTDTQYF,TGTGCCAGCAGTTACTTGACAGATAGCACAGATACGCAGTATTTT
NA,TRBJ1-1,TRBV7-2,NA,CASSLALGGSEAFF,TGTGCCAGCAGCTTGGCCCTGGGAGGCTCTGAAGCTTTCTTT
NA,TRBJ2-7,TRBV6-1,TRBD2,CASSEVLAGLYEQYF,TGTGCCAGCAGTGAAGTGCTAGCGGGTCTCTACGAGCAGTACTTC
NA,TRBJ2-1,TRBV29-1,NA,CSVPVSYNEQFF,TGCAGCGTCCCAGTCTCCTACAATGAGCAGTTCTTC
NA,TRBJ2-7,TRBV29-1,TRBD1,CSVVGQGNQDEQYF,TGCAGCGTTGTCGGACAGGGTAACCAGGACGAGCAGTACTTC
NA,TRBJ2-7,TRBV7-2,NA,CASSSPGYEQYF,TGTGCCAGCAGCTCGCCAGGGTACGAGCAGTACTTC
NA,TRBJ2-1,TRBV4-2,NA,CASSQDSSYNEQFF,TGTGCCAGCAGCCAAGATAGCTCCTACAATGAGCAGTTCTTC
NA,TRBJ1-1,TRBV29-1,TRBD1,CSVAGQGETEAFF,TGCAGCGTGGCTGGACAGGGGGAAACTGAAGCTTTCTTT
NA,TRBJ2-3,TRBV7-9,NA,CASSFMLTGELPTQYF,TGTGCCAGCAGCTTTATGCTCACGGGAGAGTTGCCTACGCAGTATTTT
NA,TRBJ1-2,TRBV20-1,NA,CSAPGGYTF,TGCAGTGCTCCAGGTGGCTACACCTTC
NA,TRBJ1-5,TRBV27,NA,CASSFQGNNQPQHF,TGTGCCAGCAGTTTTCAGGGAAACAATCAGCCCCAGCATTTT
once,TRBJ1-1,TRBV18,NA,CASLAGHENTEAFF,TGTGCCAGCTTGGCGGGGCACGAGAACACTGAAGCTTTCTTT
once,TRBJ1-1,TRBV2,NA,CASIGRENTEAFF,TGTGCCAGCATCGGGCGGGAGAACACTGAAGCTTTCTTT
NA,TRBJ2-7,TRBV28,TRBD2,CASSFGLVYEQYF,TGTGCCAGCAGCTTCGGACTAGTCTACGAGCAGTACTTC
NA,TRBJ2-2,TRBV6-4,TRBD1,CASSDSDRETGELFF,TGTGCCAGCAGTGACTCCGACAGGGAAACCGGGGAGCTGTTTTTT
NA,TRBJ1-1,TRBV13,TRBD1,CASSVPGGTEAFF,TGTGCCAGCAGCGTCCCAGGGGGCACTGAAGCTTTCTTT
NA,TRBJ2-7,TRBV11-2,TRBD1,CASSLRTGGYEQYF,TGTGCCAGCAGCTTAAGAACAGGGGGGTACGAGCAGTACTTC
NA,TRBJ1-2,TRBV7-9,NA,CASSLAGTPYGYTF,TGTGCCAGCAGCTTAGCGGGGACACCCTATGGCTACACCTTC
NA,TRBJ1-2,TRBV30,NA,CAWGQINYGYTF,TGTGCCTGGGGACAGATTAACTATGGCTACACCTTC
once,TRBJ2-2,TRBV5-4,NA,CASARGSRNTGELFF,TGTGCCAGCGCTCGGGGGAGTCGGAACACCGGGGAGCTGTTTTTT
NA,TRBJ2-7,TRBV7-3,NA,CASSLNPSSYEQYF,TGTGCCAGCAGCTTAAATCCGAGCTCCTACGAGCAGTACTTC
NA,TRBJ2-7,TRBV6-6,TRBD2,CASSYSYSGRVYEQYF,TGTGCCAGCAGTTACTCATATAGCGGGAGAGTCTACGAGCAGTACTTC
NA,TRBJ2-2,TRBV4-1,NA,CASSQEGAVGELFF,TGCGCCAGCAGCCAGGAGGGGGCCGTCGGGGAGTTGTTTTTT
NA,TRBJ2-7,TRBV6-5,NA,CASSYSPQRVAYEQYF,TGTGCCAGCAGTTACTCGCCCCAGCGGGTTGCCTACGAGCAGTACTTC
NA,TRBJ2-7,TRBV6-1,TRBD2,CASNPGLAYEQYF,TGTGCCAGCAATCCGGGACTAGCTTACGAGCAGTACTTC
NA,TRBJ1-1,TRBV5-1,NA,CASSFRGTEAFF,TGCGCCAGCAGCTTCCGGGGCACTGAAGCTTTCTTT
NA,TRBJ1-2,TRBV7-9,NA,CASSLSLTEGYTF,TGTGCCAGCAGCTTATCCTTAACCGAGGGCTACACCTTC
few,TRBJ2-5,TRBV7-3,NA,CASSQGLAATQYF,TGTGCCAGCAGCCAGGGGCTAGCCGCGACCCAGTACTTC
NA,TRBJ2-7,TRBV27,NA,CASSGGTSYEQYF,TGTGCCAGTTCCGGGGGAACCTCCTACGAGCAGTACTTC
NA,TRBJ1-2,TRBV30,NA,CAWTITTYGYTF,TGTGCCTGGACTATAACCACCTATGGCTACACCTTC
NA,TRBJ2-3,TRBV4-2,NA,CASSQEALSGDTQYF,TGTGCCAGCAGCCAAGAAGCCCTCTCGGGAGATACGCAGTATTTT
NA,TRBJ1-4,TRBV5-4,NA,CASSLFMQGKLFF,TGTGCCAGCAGCCTCTTTATGCAGGGAAAACTGTTTTTT
NA,TRBJ1-5,TRBV19,NA,CASSTQADQPQHF,TGTGCCAGTAGTACCCAGGCCGATCAGCCCCAGCATTTT
NA,TRBJ2-7,TRBV25-1,NA,CASSSHEQYF,TGTGCCAGCAGCTCCCACGAGCAGTACTTC
NA,TRBJ1-4,TRBV7-9,TRBD1,CASSLMGQATNEKLFF,TGTGCCAGCAGCTTAATGGGACAGGCAACTAATGAAAAACTGTTTTTT